This TCR beta chain was retrieved from a study of OX40 agonist ivuxolimab in advanced cancers. The overall study: Checkpoint inhibitors had been given previously to 40% of patients.

Study-level results: Dose levels from 0.1 to 3.0 mg/kg saw CD4+ and CD8+ blood T cells expand clonally by week 6. Mean expanded clone counts were higher in CD8+ than CD4+ T cells.

This clone was observed a handful of times. What it binds is not known. The CDR3 covers 16 residues. V lost 1 base to trimming and J lost 0 bases, with 10 bases between them. The V gene's germline CDR1 is LGHNA and CDR2 YNFKEQ. The protocol was immunoSEQ multiplex PCR, while the TCRdb copy is restricted to in-frame clones and leaves out a portion. This sample has tens of thousands of clones, with roughly nine tenths found just once. The material sequenced was CD4+ or CD8+ T cells sorted from blood, taken in a trial of the OX40 agonist ivuxolimab. The genes are TRBV4-2 and TRBJ1-5; TRBD1 is a possible D gene (5 bases). The receptor was derived from an adult with an advanced solid tumor such as melanoma, head and neck, liver or kidney cancer. The CDR3 spells CASSQAGGNSNQPQHF. DNA for the CDR3: TGTGCCAGCAGCCAAGCTGGGGGAAATAGCAATCAGCCCCAGCATTTT.